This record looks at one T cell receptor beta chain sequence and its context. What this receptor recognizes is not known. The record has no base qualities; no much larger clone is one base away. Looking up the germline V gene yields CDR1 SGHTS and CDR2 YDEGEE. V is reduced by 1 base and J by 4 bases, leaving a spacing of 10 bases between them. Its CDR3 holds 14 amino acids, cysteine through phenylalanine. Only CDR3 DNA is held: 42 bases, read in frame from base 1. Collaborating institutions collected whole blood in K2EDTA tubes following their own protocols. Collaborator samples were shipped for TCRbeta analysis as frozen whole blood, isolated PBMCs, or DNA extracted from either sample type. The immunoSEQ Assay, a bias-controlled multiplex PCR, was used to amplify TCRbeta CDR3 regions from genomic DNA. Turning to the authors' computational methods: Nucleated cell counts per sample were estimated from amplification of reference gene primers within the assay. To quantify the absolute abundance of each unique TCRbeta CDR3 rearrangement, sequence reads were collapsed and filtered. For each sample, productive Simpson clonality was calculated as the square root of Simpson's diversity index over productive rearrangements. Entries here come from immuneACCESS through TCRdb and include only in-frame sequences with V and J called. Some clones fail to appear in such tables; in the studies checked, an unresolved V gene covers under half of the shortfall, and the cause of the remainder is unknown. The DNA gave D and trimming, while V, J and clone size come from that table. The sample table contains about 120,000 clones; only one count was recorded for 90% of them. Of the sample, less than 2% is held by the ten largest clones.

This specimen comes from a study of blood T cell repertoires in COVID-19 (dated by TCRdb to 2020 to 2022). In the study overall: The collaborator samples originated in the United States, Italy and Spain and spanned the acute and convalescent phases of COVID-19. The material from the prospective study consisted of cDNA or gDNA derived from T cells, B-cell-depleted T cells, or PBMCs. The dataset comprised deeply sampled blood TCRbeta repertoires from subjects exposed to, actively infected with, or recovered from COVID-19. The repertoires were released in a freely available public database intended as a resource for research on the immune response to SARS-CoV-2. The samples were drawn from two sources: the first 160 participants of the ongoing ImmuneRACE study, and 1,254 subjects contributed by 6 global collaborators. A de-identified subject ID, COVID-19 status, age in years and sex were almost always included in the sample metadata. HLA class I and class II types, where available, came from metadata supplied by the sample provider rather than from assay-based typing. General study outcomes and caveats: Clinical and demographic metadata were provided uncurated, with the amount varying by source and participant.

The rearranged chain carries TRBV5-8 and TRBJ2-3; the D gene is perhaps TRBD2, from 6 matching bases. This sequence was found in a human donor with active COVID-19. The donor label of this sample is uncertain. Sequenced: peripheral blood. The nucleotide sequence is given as TGTGCCAGCAGCTTGTACGGGGGAGCAGATACGCAGTATTTT. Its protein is CASSLYGGADTQYF.